The rows below give T cell receptor beta chains drawn from one sample of a study of identical twins. One entry per CDR3 protein, called by TCRdb with MiXCR from the 5' RACE reads. Here the sample spans approximately 530,000 distinct CDR3 sequences, 20% to 25% being singletons. The sample was also linked to a second study, of yellow fever vaccine responses in identical twins.

The material sequenced was CD4+ T cells sorted from blood. These receptors were obtained from a woman aged 18-30 years in good health. Each CDR3 is given with its conserved first and last residue. Each record gives: J gene, V gene, clone size, CDR3 protein. Some rows mark clone size as missing; the rest say once, few, many or name a class of expanded clone.

>TRBJ1-1|TRBV20-1|-
CSARDPMWTEAFF
>TRBJ2-7|TRBV7-3|few
CASSSRHGPGLAGAYEQYF
>TRBJ2-1|TRBV12-3/TRBV12-4|few
CASSLSSGGPNEQFF
>TRBJ2-1|TRBV24-1|few
CATSVYQNNEQFF
>TRBJ2-1|TRBV10-3|few
CAITPDRVDGNEQFF
>TRBJ1-1|TRBV10-3|few
CAISEAGGKTEAFF
>TRBJ2-1|TRBV5-1|many
CASSLAPSGEQFF
>TRBJ2-4|TRBV20-1|few
CSPGGQQLLGKNIQYF
>TRBJ2-1|TRBV29-1|-
CSVGLDGVPREQFF
>TRBJ2-1|TRBV7-2|few
CASSRYRGYNEQFF
>TRBJ1-5|TRBV12-3/TRBV12-4|many
CASTTTGTNQPQHF
>TRBJ1-6|TRBV12-3/TRBV12-4|-
CASSPRDSNNSPLHF
>TRBJ2-7|TRBV10-3|-
CAISESPGQGAYEQYF
>TRBJ2-2|TRBV5-5|-
CASSLIGAGEANTGELFF
>TRBJ2-3|TRBV5-1|-
CASTGTGWDTQYF
>TRBJ2-4|TRBV11-2|few
CASLSYRGPIQYF
>TRBJ1-2|TRBV5-6|-
CASSAFNINYGYTF
>TRBJ2-3|TRBV20-1|-
CSAGGRGEWGPSTDTQYF
>TRBJ2-1|TRBV12-3/TRBV12-4|few
CASRPGDTYNEQFF
>TRBJ1-1|TRBV7-2|-
CASTLGRLNTEAFF